The 24 T cell receptor beta chains presented below share a single source sample, sequenced in a study of blood T cell repertoires in COVID-19. Clones were sequenced by immunoSEQ multiplex PCR, and TCRdb holds only the in-frame ones, with some missing. There are 150,000 to 200,000 clones in the sample; roughly 89% occur only once, and roughly 3.3% lies in the top ten. The material sequenced was peripheral blood. The receptors here all came from a man aged 18 to 35 with active or convalescent COVID-19.

The chain combines TRBV27 with TRBJ2-3; D remains unclear. This CDR3 spans 15 amino acids. Germline CDR1 MNHEY, CDR2 SMNVEV (reference sequence). V was trimmed by 4 bases and J by 0 bases, leaving 11 bases between them. The CDR3 DNA sequence: TGTGCCAGCAGTTCTGTTGACACTAGCACAGATACGCAGTATTTT. Its translation: CASSSVDTSTDTQYF.

The rearrangement joins TRBV3-1 (or the pseudogene TRBV3-2) to TRBJ2-2; 7 bases are shared with TRBD1. This CDR3 contains 15 residues. CDR1 and CDR2 (germline): LGHDT, YNNKEL (reference sequence). The junction had 5 bases not matched to a gene; V was cut back by 6 bases and J by 1 base. The CDR3 DNA sequence: TGTGCCAGCAGTTACAGGGGTAGGAACACCGGGGAGCTGTTTTTT. Translated: CASSYRGRNTGELFF.

This CDR3 reads CASSLVYGYTF. Written as DNA, the CDR3 is TGTGCCAGCAGTTTAGTATATGGCTACACCTTC. This rearrangement joins TRBV28 to TRBJ1-2; D gene ambiguous. Germline V gives CDR1 MDHEN, CDR2 SYDVKM. V gave up 2 bases and J gave up 5 bases, with 3 bases separating them. The CDR3 is made up of 11 amino acids.

This clone was recorded once. The chain links TRBV7-9 to TRBJ1-1; no reliable D call. Germline CDR1 and CDR2: SEHNR and FQNEAQ (reference sequence). The CDR3 extends over 14 amino acids. V was cut by 5 bases and J by 1 base, with 11 bases left in between. The DNA of the CDR3 is TGTGCCAGCAGCCCCCCACAGCCGAACACTGAAGCTTTCTTT. Its translation is CASSPPQPNTEAFF.

This sequence joins TRBV25-1 and TRBJ2-3, with D perhaps TRBD1 (6 bases). Trimming pared 4 bases from V and 5 bases from J, leaving 13 bases between. The CDR3 spans 14 residues. Germline CDR1 reads MGHDK; CDR2 reads SYGVNS. The DNA for the CDR3 is TGTGCCAGCAGTGCCGGGAAAGGGGGAGATACGCAGTATTTT. It yields the protein CASSAGKGGDTQYF.

The chain couples TRBV18 to TRBJ1-2; D might be TRBD1 (6 bases). Trimming cost V 6 bases and J 0 bases, with 14 bases left between them. In germline, CDR1 is KGHSH, CDR2 LQKENI. This CDR3 spans 15 amino acids. The CDR3 is CASSGGAPSNYGYTF. The CDR3 DNA is TGTGCCAGCTCTGGGGGGGCACCGTCTAACTATGGCTACACCTTC.

This chain connects TRBV7-7 to TRBJ1-4, with 9 bases identical to TRBD1. Trimming cost V 5 bases and J 7 bases; bases outside gene matches: 5. The CDR3 contains 14 residues. From germline, CDR1 is SSHAT and CDR2 FNYEAQ (reference sequence). Here the CDR3 DNA reads TGTGCCAGCAGCCTGGGACAGGGAAGTGAAAAACTGTTTTTT. Translated: CASSLGQGSEKLFF.

This rearrangement joins TRBV28 to TRBJ2-1; D not resolved. Trimming pared 3 bases from V and 3 bases from J, leaving 9 bases between. Germline assignment: CDR1 MDHEN and CDR2 SYDVKM. The CDR3 is 14 amino acids. The chain's CDR3 is CASSFPQDYNEQFF. The CDR3 bases are TGTGCCAGCAGTTTTCCCCAGGACTACAATGAGCAGTTCTTC.

The count of this clone is one. This chain links TRBV10-2 with TRBJ1-3, with 8 bases lining up with TRBD1. J lost 4 bases, V lost 1 base, and 3 bases had no gene match. This CDR3 region has 15 residues. CDR1 and CDR2 from the germline V gene are WSHSY and SAAADI. The CDR3 DNA follows: TGCGCCAGCAGTGAGTACGGGACAGGAGGAAACACCATATATTTT. As protein: CASSEYGTGGNTIYF.

V and J are TRBV7-8 and TRBJ2-7, with TRBD2 identical over 7 bases. Germline-derived CDR1 and CDR2 are SGHVS and FQNEAQ. This CDR3 is built from 14 residues. J gave up 12 bases and V 5 bases, and 16 bases lay outside the gene matches. This CDR3 reads CASSLGLVAGALYF. The CDR3 nucleotides are TGTGCCAGCAGCCTCGGCTTGGTAGCGGGTGCTTTGTACTTC. Full variable domain (outside the CDR3, taken from reference TRBV7-8 and TRBJ2-7): GAGVSQSPRYKVAKRGQDVALRCDPISGHVSLFWYQQALGQGPEFLTYFQNEAQLDKSGLPSDRFFAERPEGSVSTLKIQRTQQEDSAVYLCASSLGLVAGALYFGPGTRLTVT.

This clone came up once. The V gene is TRBV27, the J gene TRBJ1-1; D unresolved. The CDR3 loop spans 15 amino acids. In germline, CDR1 is MNHEY, CDR2 SMNVEV (reference sequence). Between the trimmed V and J ends, which lost 3 bases and 6 bases, there was a span of 17 bases. The CDR3 sequence is CASSFGGSLVAEAFF. In DNA, the CDR3 is TGTGCCAGCAGTTTCGGAGGGAGTCTGGTGGCTGAAGCTTTCTTT.

The J gene is TRBJ2-7, the V gene TRBV2; D uncertain. This CDR3 is built from 11 residues. Trimming removed 9 bases at V and 6 bases at J, with 12 bases between. Germline lookup yields CDR1 SNHLY and CDR2 FYNNEI. The CDR3 coding sequence is TGTGCCAGTAGATCTAGAGGCGAGCAGTACTTC. Its translation: CASRSRGEQYF.

This chain joins TRBV30 and TRBJ2-7; 10 bases line up with TRBD2. With V trimmed by 4 bases and J by 6 bases, 9 bases remained unmatched. The CDR3 consists of 14 residues. The germline gives CDR1 GTSNPN, CDR2 SVGIG (reference sequence). The CDR3 is CAWTRTSGTAEQYF. CDR3 sequence (DNA): TGTGCCTGGACACGGACTAGCGGAACCGCCGAGCAGTACTTC.

This clone was observed a few times. The genes are TRBV19 and TRBJ2-7, with D unclear. This CDR3 is built from 14 residues. Germline CDR1 LNHDA, CDR2 SQIVND (reference sequence). Trimming pared 4 bases from V and 2 bases from J, leaving 12 bases between. The CDR3 loop reads CASSKQYTAYEQYF. CDR3 DNA: TGTGCCAGTAGTAAACAGTATACAGCCTACGAGCAGTACTTC.

V and J are TRBV28 and TRBJ1-2; no clear D gene. The V end was cut by 2 bases, the J end by 5 bases, with 18 bases between. Germline values: CDR1 MDHEN, CDR2 SYDVKM. There are 16 residues in the CDR3. The CDR3 bases are TGTGCCAGCAGTTTAGGTGGAGCTTGGTCTCTTTATGGCTACACCTTC. It yields the protein CASSLGGAWSLYGYTF.

This chain joins TRBV6-5 and TRBJ1-2; D is undetermined. Deletions cut 7 bases from V and 0 bases from J, with 9 bases between. This CDR3 region has 13 residues. Germline-derived CDR1 and CDR2 are MNHEY and SVGAGI. CDR3 in amino acids: CASTLTANYGYTF. For the CDR3, the DNA is TGTGCCAGCACCCTTACAGCTAACTATGGCTACACCTTC.

The CDR3 here is CASSEPTNGYTF. The CDR3 DNA is TGTGCCAGCAGTGAGCCAACGAATGGCTACACCTTC. V and J are TRBV28 and TRBJ1-2; D gene unclear. The CDR3 length is 12 residues. CDR1 and CDR2 from the germline V gene are MDHEN and SYDVKM. V was clipped by 5 bases and J by 6 bases, with 10 bases between them.

The genes are TRBV7-9 and TRBJ2-1; the D is unclear. V was pared by 1 base and J by 1 base, with 11 bases between. In germline, CDR1 is SEHNR, CDR2 FQNEAQ (reference sequence). The CDR3 totals 16 residues. The CDR3 coding sequence is TGTGCCAGCAGCTTAGTCCTACTCAAGTCCTACAATGAGCAGTTCTTC. Its protein product is CASSLVLLKSYNEQFF.

This chain joins TRBV24-1 and TRBJ2-2; perhaps TRBD1 as D (5 bases). Per germline, CDR1 KGHDR and CDR2 SFDVKD. Trimming cost V 3 bases and J 5 bases, with 9 bases left between them. The CDR3 contains 14 residues. The CDR3 loop is CATSDLPGTGELFF. CDR3 DNA sequence: TGTGCCACCAGTGATCTTCCAGGGACCGGGGAGCTGTTTTTT.

The rearrangement joins TRBV19 to TRBJ2-7; D possibly corresponds to TRBD2 (6 bases). V shed 3 bases and J shed 6 bases, with 9 bases lying between them. This CDR3 is built from 12 residues. Looked up from germline, CDR1 is LNHDA and CDR2 is SQIVND (reference sequence). The CDR3 nucleotides read TGTGCCAGTAGTATGTTGGGGGGCGAGCAGTACTTC. This sequence encodes CASSMLGGEQYF.

The chain combines TRBV28 with TRBJ1-1; D uncertain. The V gene lost 1 base and the J gene lost 1 base, with 4 bases spanning the gap. The germline CDR1 and CDR2 sequences are MDHEN and SYDVKM. The CDR3 extends over 13 amino acids. CDR3 in DNA: TGTGCCAGCAGTTTATTCAGGAACACTGAAGCTTTCTTT. This sequence encodes CASSLFRNTEAFF. Based on the CDR3 plus reference TRBV28 and TRBJ1-1, the full variable domain is DVKVTQSSRYLVKRTGEKVFLECVQDMDHENMFWYRQDPGLGLRLIYFSYDVKMKEKGDIPEGYSVSREKKERFSLILESASTNQTSMYLCASSLFRNTEAFFGQGTRLTVV.

This clone appeared a single time. The chain combines TRBV28 with TRBJ1-1; 9 positions agree with TRBD1. The length of the CDR3 is 12 residues. V lost 4 bases to trimming and J lost 10 bases; unmatched junction nucleotides: 4. From germline, CDR1 is MDHEN and CDR2 SYDVKM. For the CDR3, the DNA is TGTGCCAGCAGTTCCCCGGACAGGGGAGCTTTCTTT. This translates into CASSSPDRGAFF.

The chain carries TRBV10-3 and TRBJ2-7; 7 nucleotides align to TRBD2. The CDR3 length is 16 residues. With 7 bases clipped from V and 2 bases from J, the junction kept 14 bases outside the gene matches. Germline assignment: CDR1 ENHRY and CDR2 SYGVKD. CDR3 protein: CAINPGGDTGTYEQYV. The CDR3 DNA reads TGTGCCATCAACCCGGGGGGAGACACGGGAACCTACGAGCAGTACGTC.

V and J are TRBV25-1 and TRBJ2-5; the D gene is possibly TRBD2 (7 bases). Germline V gene data show CDR1 as MGHDK and CDR2 as SYGVNS. The CDR3 is 14 amino acids. V was cut by 4 bases and J by 5 bases, with 14 bases left in between. The CDR3 loop is CASSGWGGEETQYF. The CDR3 nucleotides read TGTGCCAGCAGTGGTTGGGGGGGCGAGGAGACCCAGTACTTC. Using reference TRBV25-1 and TRBJ2-5 for the parts outside the CDR3, the full variable domain is EADIYQTPRYLVIGTGKKITLECSQTMGHDKMYWYQQDPGMELHLIHYSYGVNSTEKGDLSSESTVSRIRTEHFPLTLESARPSHTSQYLCASSGWGGEETQYFGPGTRLLVL.